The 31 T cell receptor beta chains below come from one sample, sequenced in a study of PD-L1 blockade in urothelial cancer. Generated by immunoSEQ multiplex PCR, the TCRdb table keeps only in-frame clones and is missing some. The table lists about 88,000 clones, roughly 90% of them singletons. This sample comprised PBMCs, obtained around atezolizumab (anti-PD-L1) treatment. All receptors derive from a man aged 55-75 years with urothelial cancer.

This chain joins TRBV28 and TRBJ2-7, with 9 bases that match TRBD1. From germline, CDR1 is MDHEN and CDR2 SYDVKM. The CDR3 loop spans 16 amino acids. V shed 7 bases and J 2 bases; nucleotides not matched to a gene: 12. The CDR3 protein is CASTPAGTGFTYEQYF. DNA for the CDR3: TGTGCCAGCACTCCCGCCGGGACAGGGTTTACCTACGAGCAGTACTTC. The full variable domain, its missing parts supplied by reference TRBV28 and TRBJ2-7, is DVKVTQSSRYLVKRTGEKVFLECVQDMDHENMFWYRQDPGLGLRLIYFSYDVKMKEKGDIPEGYSVSREKKERFSLILESASTNQTSMYLCASTPAGTGFTYEQYFGPGTRLTVT.

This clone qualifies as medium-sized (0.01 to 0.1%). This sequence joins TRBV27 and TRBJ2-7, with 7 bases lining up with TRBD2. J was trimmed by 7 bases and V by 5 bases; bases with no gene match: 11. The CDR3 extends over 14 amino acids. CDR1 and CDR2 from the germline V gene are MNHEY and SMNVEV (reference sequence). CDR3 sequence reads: CASSPHVGGGEQYF. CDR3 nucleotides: TGTGCCAGCAGTCCCCATGTGGGGGGGGGTGAGCAGTACTTC.

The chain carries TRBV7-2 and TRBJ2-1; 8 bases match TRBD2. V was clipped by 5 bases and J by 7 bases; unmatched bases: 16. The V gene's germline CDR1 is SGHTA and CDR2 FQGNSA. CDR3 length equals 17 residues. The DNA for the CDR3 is TGTGCCAGCAGCCTTCAACGAATAGGGCCGGGGGGGAATGAGCAGTTCTTC. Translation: CASSLQRIGPGGNEQFF.

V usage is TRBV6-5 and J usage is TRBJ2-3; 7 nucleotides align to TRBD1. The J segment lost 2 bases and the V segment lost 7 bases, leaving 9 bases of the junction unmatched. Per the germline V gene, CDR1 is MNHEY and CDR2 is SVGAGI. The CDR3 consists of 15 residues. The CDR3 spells CASTGVGGLTDTQYF. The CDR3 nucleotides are TGTGCCAGCACCGGTGTAGGGGGCCTCACAGATACGCAGTATTTT.

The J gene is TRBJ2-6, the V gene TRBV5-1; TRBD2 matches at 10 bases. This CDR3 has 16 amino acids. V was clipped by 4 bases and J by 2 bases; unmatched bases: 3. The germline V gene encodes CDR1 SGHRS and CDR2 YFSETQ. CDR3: CASSTAGGPGANVLTF. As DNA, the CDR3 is TGCGCCAGCAGCACAGCGGGGGGGCCTGGGGCCAACGTCCTGACTTTC. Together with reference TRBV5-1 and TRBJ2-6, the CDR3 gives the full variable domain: KAGVTQTPRYLIKTRGQQVTLSCSPISGHRSVSWYQQTPGQGLQFLFEYFSETQRNKGNFPGRFSGRQFSNSRSEMNVSTLELGDSALYLCASSTAGGPGANVLTFGAGSRLTVL.

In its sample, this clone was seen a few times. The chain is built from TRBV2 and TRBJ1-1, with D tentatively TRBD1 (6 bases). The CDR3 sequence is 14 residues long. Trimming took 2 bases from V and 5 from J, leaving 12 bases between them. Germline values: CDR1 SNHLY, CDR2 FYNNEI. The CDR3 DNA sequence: TGTGCCAGCAGTGAACGGGGGGCGAGGACTGAAGCTTTCTTT. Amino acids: CASSERGARTEAFF.

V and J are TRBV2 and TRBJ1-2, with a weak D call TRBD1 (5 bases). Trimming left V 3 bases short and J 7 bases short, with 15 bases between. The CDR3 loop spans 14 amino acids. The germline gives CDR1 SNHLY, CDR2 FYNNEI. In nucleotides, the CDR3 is TGTGCCAGCAGTGAGGGGGGTACACTATCTGGCTACACCTTC. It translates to CASSEGGTLSGYTF.

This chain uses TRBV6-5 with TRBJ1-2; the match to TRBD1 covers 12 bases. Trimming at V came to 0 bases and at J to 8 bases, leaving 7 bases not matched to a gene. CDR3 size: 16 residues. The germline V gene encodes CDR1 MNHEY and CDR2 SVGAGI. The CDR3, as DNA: TGTGCCAGCAGTTACTCGGGGACAGGGGGCCAGATGGGCTACACCTTC. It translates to CASSYSGTGGQMGYTF.

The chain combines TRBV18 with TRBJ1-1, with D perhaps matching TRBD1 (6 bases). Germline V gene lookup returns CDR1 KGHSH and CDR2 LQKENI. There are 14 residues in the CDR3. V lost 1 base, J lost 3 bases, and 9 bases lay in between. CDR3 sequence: CASSPRWGHTEAFF. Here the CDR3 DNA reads TGTGCCAGCTCACCACGATGGGGGCACACTGAAGCTTTCTTT.

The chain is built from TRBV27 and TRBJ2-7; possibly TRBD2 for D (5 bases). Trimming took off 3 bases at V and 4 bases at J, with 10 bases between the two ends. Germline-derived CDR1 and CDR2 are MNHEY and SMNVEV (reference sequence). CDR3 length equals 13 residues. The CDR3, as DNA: TGTGCCAGCAGTTTCGGGATGGGTTACGAGCAGTACTTC. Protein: CASSFGMGYEQYF.

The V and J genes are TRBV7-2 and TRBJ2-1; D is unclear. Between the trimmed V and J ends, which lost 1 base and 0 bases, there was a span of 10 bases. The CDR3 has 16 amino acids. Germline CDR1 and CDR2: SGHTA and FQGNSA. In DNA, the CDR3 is TGTGCCAGCAGCTTAGGTCTGGCAATCTCCTACAATGAGCAGTTCTTC. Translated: CASSLGLAISYNEQFF.

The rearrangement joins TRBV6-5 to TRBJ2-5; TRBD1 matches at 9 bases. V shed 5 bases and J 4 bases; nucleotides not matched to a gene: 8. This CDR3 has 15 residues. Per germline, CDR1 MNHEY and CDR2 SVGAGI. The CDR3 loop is CASSPLGTGIETQYF. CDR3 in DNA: TGTGCCAGCAGTCCCCTCGGGACAGGGATAGAGACCCAGTACTTC.

The CDR3 DNA is TGTGCCAGTAGTAAGACAGGGGGGACTAGCGGGAGGGCCATGTATGAGCAGTTCTTC. This translates into CASSKTGGTSGRAMYEQFF. The chain is built from TRBV19 and TRBJ2-1; the match to TRBD2 covers 16 bases. Germline CDR1 reads LNHDA; CDR2 reads SQIVND (reference sequence). This CDR3 is 19 amino acids long. V lost 4 bases and J lost 8; bases outside the gene matches: 14. The whole variable domain, remainder taken from reference TRBV19 and TRBJ2-1, is DGGITQSPKYLFRKEGQNVTLSCEQNLNHDAMYWYRQDPGQGLRLIYYSQIVNDFQKGDIAEGYSVSREKKESFPLTVTSAQKNPTAFYLCASSKTGGTSGRAMYEQFFGPGTRLTVL.

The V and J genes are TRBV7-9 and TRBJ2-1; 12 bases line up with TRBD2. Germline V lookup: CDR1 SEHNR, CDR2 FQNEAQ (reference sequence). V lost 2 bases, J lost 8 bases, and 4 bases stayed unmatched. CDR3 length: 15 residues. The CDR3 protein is CASSLLAGGLDEQFF. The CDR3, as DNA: TGTGCCAGCAGCTTACTAGCGGGAGGGCTGGATGAGCAGTTCTTC.

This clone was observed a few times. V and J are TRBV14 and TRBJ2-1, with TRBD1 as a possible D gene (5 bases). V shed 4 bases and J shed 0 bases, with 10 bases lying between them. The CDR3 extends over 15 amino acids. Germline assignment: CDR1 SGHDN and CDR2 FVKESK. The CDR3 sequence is CASSRHRGSYNEQFF. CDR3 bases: TGTGCCAGCAGCCGTCATAGGGGCTCCTACAATGAGCAGTTCTTC.

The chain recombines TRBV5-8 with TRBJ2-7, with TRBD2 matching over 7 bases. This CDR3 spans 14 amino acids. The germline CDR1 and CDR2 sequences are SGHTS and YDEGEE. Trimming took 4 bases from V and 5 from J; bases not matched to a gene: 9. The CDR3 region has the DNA TGTGCCAGCAGCCGGGGGGACTCCCGCGACGAGCAGTACTTC. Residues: CASSRGDSRDEQYF.

CDR3 DNA: TGCGCCAGCAGCCAAAATGCGGCCAGCAATCAGCCCCAGCATTTT. It codes for CASSQNAASNQPQHF. The V and J genes are TRBV4-1 and TRBJ1-5; no firm D call. Trimming removed 2 bases at V and 1 base at J, with 9 bases between. Germline V CDR1 and CDR2: MGHRA, YSYEKL. There are 15 residues in the CDR3.

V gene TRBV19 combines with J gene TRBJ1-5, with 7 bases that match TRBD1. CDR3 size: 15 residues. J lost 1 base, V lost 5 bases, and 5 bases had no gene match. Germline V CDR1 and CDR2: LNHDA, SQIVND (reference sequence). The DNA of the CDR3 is TGTGCCAGTAGTGTCGGGACAGCAAGCAATCAGCCCCAGCATTTT. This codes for CASSVGTASNQPQHF.

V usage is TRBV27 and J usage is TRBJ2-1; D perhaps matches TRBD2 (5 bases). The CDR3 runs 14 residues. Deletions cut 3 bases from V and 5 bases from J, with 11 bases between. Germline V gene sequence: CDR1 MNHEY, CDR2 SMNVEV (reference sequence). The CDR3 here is CASSFDRGNNEQFF. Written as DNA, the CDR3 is TGTGCCAGCAGTTTTGACCGGGGTAACAATGAGCAGTTCTTC.

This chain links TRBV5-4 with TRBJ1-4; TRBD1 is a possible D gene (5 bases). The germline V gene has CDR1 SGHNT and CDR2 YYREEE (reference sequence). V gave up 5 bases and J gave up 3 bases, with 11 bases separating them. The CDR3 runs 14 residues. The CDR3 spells CASRRDFSNEKLFF. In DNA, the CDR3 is TGTGCCAGCAGACGGGACTTTTCTAATGAAAAACTGTTTTTT.

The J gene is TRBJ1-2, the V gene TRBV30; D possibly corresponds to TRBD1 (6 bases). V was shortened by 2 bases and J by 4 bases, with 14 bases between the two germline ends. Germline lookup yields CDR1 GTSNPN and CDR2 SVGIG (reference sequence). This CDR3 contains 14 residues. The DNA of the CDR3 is TGTGCCTGGAGTCCAACAGGGCCGACCTATGGCTACACCTTC. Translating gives CAWSPTGPTYGYTF.

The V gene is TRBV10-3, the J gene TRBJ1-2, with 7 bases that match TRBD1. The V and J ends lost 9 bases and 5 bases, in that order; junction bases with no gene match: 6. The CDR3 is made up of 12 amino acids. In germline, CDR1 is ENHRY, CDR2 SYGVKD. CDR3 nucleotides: TGTGCCATAACCGGGACAGCTTATGGCTACACCTTC. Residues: CAITGTAYGYTF.

CDR3 sequence (DNA): TGCGCCAGCGGAGACTCTAGCGGACTGGGGATGTACTTC. This codes for CASGDSSGLGMYF. The rearrangement uses TRBV5-1 and TRBJ2-7; TRBD2 matches at 7 bases. The CDR3 is 13 residues long. Germline assignment: CDR1 SGHRS and CDR2 YFSETQ. V lost 7 bases, J lost 12 bases, and 16 bases stayed unmatched.

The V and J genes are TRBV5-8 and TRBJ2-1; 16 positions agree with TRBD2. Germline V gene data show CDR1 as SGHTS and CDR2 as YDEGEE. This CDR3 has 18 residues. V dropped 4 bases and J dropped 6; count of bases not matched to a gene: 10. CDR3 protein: CASSAGLAGGPRSNEQFF. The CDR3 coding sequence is TGTGCCAGCAGCGCGGGACTAGCGGGAGGGCCCCGCTCCAATGAGCAGTTCTTC.

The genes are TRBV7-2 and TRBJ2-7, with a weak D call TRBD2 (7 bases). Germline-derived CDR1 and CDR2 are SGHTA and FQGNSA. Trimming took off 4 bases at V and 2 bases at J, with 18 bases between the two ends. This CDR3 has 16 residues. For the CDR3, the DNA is TGTGCCAGCAGCTCCCAAGGTGGCGGGGGCACCTACGAGCAGTACTTC. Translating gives CASSSQGGGGTYEQYF.

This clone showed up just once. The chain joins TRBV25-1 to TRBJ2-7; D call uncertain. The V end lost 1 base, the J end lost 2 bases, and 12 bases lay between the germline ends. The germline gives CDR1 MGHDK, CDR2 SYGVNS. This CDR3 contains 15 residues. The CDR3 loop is CASSESGSITYEQYF. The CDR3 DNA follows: TGTGCCAGCAGTGAATCAGGTTCAATAACCTACGAGCAGTACTTC.

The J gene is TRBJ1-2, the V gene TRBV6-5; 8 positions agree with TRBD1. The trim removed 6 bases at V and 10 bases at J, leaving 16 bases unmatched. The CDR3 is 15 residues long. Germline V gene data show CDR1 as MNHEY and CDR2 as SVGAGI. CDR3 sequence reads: CASSELSGGAGSYTF. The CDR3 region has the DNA TGTGCCAGCAGCGAACTATCAGGGGGCGCGGGTTCCTACACCTTC.

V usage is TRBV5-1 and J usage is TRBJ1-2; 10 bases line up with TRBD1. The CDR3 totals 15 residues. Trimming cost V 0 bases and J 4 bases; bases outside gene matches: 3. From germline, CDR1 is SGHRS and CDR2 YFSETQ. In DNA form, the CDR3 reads TGCGCCAGCAGCTTGGAATGGGACAGGGGCTATGGCTACACCTTC. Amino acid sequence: CASSLEWDRGYGYTF.

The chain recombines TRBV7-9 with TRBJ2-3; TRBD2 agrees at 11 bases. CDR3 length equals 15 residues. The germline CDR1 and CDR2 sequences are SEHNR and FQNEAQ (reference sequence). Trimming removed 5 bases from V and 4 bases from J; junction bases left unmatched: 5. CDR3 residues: CASSLIAGGADTQYF. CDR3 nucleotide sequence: TGTGCCAGCAGCCTTATAGCGGGGGGGGCAGATACGCAGTATTTT.

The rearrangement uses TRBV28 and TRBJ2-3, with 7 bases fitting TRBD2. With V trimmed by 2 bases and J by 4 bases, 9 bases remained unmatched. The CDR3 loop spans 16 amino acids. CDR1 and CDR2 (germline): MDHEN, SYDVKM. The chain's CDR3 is CASSLLGLAVSDTQYF. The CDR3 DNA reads TGTGCCAGCAGTTTACTGGGCCTAGCGGTCTCAGATACGCAGTATTTT. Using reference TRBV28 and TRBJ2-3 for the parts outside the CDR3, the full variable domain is DVKVTQSSRYLVKRTGEKVFLECVQDMDHENMFWYRQDPGLGLRLIYFSYDVKMKEKGDIPEGYSVSREKKERFSLILESASTNQTSMYLCASSLLGLAVSDTQYFGPGTRLTVL.

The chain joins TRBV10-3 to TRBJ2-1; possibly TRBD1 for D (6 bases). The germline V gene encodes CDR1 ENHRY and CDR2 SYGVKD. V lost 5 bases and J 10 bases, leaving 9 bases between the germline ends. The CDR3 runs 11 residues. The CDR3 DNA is TGTGCCATCAGTAGGGACACCGAGCAGTTCTTC. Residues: CAISRDTEQFF.